These T cell receptor beta chains were read from a single sample in a study of T cell responses to AZD1222 COVID-19 vaccine. The method was immunoSEQ multiplex PCR; TCRdb's version includes in-frame clones alone and lacks a portion of them. The sample holds roughly 99,000 clones, approximately 88% seen once. Source: peripheral blood, taken on day 0 of AZD1222 vaccination. The receptors come from an adult in good health. Each CDR3 is given with its conserved first and last residue. D genes are given only for firm matches. Expanded clones are given a class, and other clones once, few, many or no size at all.

v_call,clone_size,j_call,d_call,cdr3_nt,cdr3_aa
TRBV7-3,-,TRBJ1-1,-,TGTGCCAGCAGCCAAACTAGTGCGAACACTGAAGCTTTCTTT,CASSQTSANTEAFF
TRBV6-5,-,TRBJ2-2,-,TGTGCCAGCAGTTACTCGAAAAGGAGTTCCCAGGAGCTGTTTTTT,CASSYSKRSSQELFF
TRBV7-3,-,TRBJ2-1,-,TGTGCCAGCAGCTTATTGGCGCAAAATGAGCAGTTCTTC,CASSLLAQNEQFF
TRBV13,-,TRBJ2-3,TRBD2,TGTGCCAGCACCGCAGCGGGAGGAGATACGCAGTATTTT,CASTAAGGDTQYF
TRBV13,-,TRBJ1-1,TRBD1,TGTGCCAGCAGCTTAGCGGGGACAGCCCGAGCTTTCTTT,CASSLAGTARAFF
TRBV5-1,-,TRBJ2-1,-,TGCGCCAGCAGCCCAGGGTCCTCCTCCTACAATGAGCAGTTCTTC,CASSPGSSSYNEQFF
TRBV10-3,-,TRBJ1-2,TRBD1,TGTGCCATCAGGTTCGTTGACAGGGACTATGGCTACACCTTC,CAIRFVDRDYGYTF
TRBV19,once,TRBJ1-4,-,TGTGCCAGTACCACGGGACGGCCATTTAATGAAAAACTGTTTTTT,CASTTGRPFNEKLFF
TRBV18,-,TRBJ2-2,-,TGTGCCAGCTCCCCCACCGGGCAGGGGAACACCGGGGAGCTGTTTTTT,CASSPTGQGNTGELFF
TRBV28,few,TRBJ1-5,TRBD1,TGTGCCAGCAGTAAGGGGGCCGGCAATCAGCCCCAGCATTTT,CASSKGAGNQPQHF
TRBV30,-,TRBJ1-4,TRBD1,TGTGCCTGGATCAACAGGGGAGAGGGAGAAAAACTGTTTTTT,CAWINRGEGEKLFF
TRBV6-1,-,TRBJ2-3,TRBD1,TGTGCCAGCAGTTCGGGACAGGGGGCAGATACGCAGTATTTT,CASSSGQGADTQYF
TRBV24-1,-,TRBJ1-5,TRBD1,TGTGCCACCAGTGAGAGCCCTGGACAGGGGGGGCATATTGGCAATCAGCCCCAGCATTTT,CATSESPGQGGHIGNQPQHF
TRBV27,-,TRBJ1-2,-,TGTGCCAGCAGCCTCCCGACTGGATATGGCTACACCTTC,CASSLPTGYGYTF
TRBV9,-,TRBJ1-4,TRBD1,TGTGCCAGCAGCCCTGGGACAGGATCAACTAATGAAAAACTGTTTTTT,CASSPGTGSTNEKLFF
TRBV28,-,TRBJ1-2,-,TGTGCCAGCAGTACGGCTCAGGGGAAGCTTGGCTACACCTTC,CASSTAQGKLGYTF
TRBV6-2/TRBV6-3,-,TRBJ2-1,TRBD2,TGTGCCAGCAGTTACGACGTCCCGGGACTAGCGGGAGTTCAGTTCTTC,CASSYDVPGLAGVQFF
TRBV7-9,-,TRBJ2-1,TRBD1,TGTGCCAGCAGCTTAGGGGACAGGGGCAATGAGCAGTTCTTC,CASSLGDRGNEQFF
TRBV28,-,TRBJ1-3,-,TGTGCCAGCAGGTTATCTGGGACACCGCTCTCTGGAAACACCATATATTTT,CASRLSGTPLSGNTIYF
TRBV14,-,TRBJ2-7,TRBD2,TGTGCCAGCAGCCCCCCTTCTCCAGCGGGAGGGCCCTCCTACGAGCAGTACTTC,CASSPPSPAGGPSYEQYF
TRBV30,once,TRBJ1-4,TRBD1,TGTGCCTGCACTCTCAAGGACAGGGGAACTAATGAAAAACTGTTTTTT,CACTLKDRGTNEKLFF
TRBV5-6,-,TRBJ1-3,-,TGTGCCAGCACCATTTGGGGCAGCTCTGGAAACACCATATATTTT,CASTIWGSSGNTIYF
TRBV14,-,TRBJ1-2,-,TGTGCCAGCAGCCAAGATCGTCCGGGCTATGGCTACACCTTC,CASSQDRPGYGYTF
TRBV30,-,TRBJ1-6,TRBD1,TGTGCCTGGAACAGGGGGAACTATAATTCACCCCTCCACTTT,CAWNRGNYNSPLHF
TRBV11-3,-,TRBJ1-6,-,TGTGCCAGCAGCTTAACGACAGTTGTTAATTCACCCCTCCACTTT,CASSLTTVVNSPLHF
TRBV28,-,TRBJ1-5,-,TGTGCCAGCAACCAAAGAATACTTAGCAATCAGCCCCAGCATTTT,CASNQRILSNQPQHF
TRBV14,-,TRBJ2-2,-,TGTGCCAGCAGCCACGGCCCGGCCGGGGAGCTGTTTTTT,CASSHGPAGELFF
TRBV2,-,TRBJ1-1,-,TGTGCCAGCAGTGAGGCGCCAGGGACTGAAGCTTTCTTT,CASSEAPGTEAFF
TRBV7-3,once,TRBJ1-4,TRBD1,TGTGCCAGCAGCTTAACGGGCAGGGGGCAAGAAAAACTGTTTTTT,CASSLTGRGQEKLFF
TRBV24-1,-,TRBJ2-1,TRBD2,TGTGCCACCAGTGATTCCCCGGGACTAGCGGGAGTTGGGACTTGGAATGAGCAGTTCTTC,CATSDSPGLAGVGTWNEQFF
TRBV27,-,TRBJ2-7,TRBD1,TGTGCCAGCAGTTTATTTATTGGGAGACAGGGATTTTACGAGCAGTACTTC,CASSLFIGRQGFYEQYF
TRBV28,-,TRBJ2-1,TRBD2,TGTGCCAGCAGTGGGGGACTAGCGGAGCTCTACAATGAGCAGTTCTTC,CASSGGLAELYNEQFF
TRBV7-2,-,TRBJ2-7,TRBD2,TGTGCCAGCAGAAATACTAGCGGGAGGTCCACGGGTGAGCAGTACTTC,CASRNTSGRSTGEQYF
TRBV5-1,-,TRBJ2-3,TRBD1,TGCGCCAGCAGTCCTAGTCCCGGGACAGGGTCAGATACGCAGTATTTT,CASSPSPGTGSDTQYF
TRBV28,-,TRBJ1-6,TRBD1,TGTGCCAGCAGTTTGGGTGGGACAGGGCCCTTATATTCACCCCTCCACTTT,CASSLGGTGPLYSPLHF
TRBV11-2,-,TRBJ1-5,-,TGTGCCAGCAGCCTGACAGACAATCAGCCCCAGCATTTT,CASSLTDNQPQHF
TRBV30,-,TRBJ1-5,-,TGTGCCTGGAGTCTAGGTTTTAGCAATCAGCCCCAGCATTTT,CAWSLGFSNQPQHF
TRBV3-1/TRBV3-2,-,TRBJ2-5,TRBD2,TGTGCCAGCAGCCAAGATCGGCTAACTAGCGGGTTACAAGAGACCCAGTACTTC,CASSQDRLTSGLQETQYF
TRBV5-4,-,TRBJ1-2,-,TGTGCCAGCAGCTTCGCGAGGGGGTCGAACTATGGCTACACCTTC,CASSFARGSNYGYTF
TRBV6-6,-,TRBJ1-3,-,TGTGCCAGCAGGACAGAGAACTCTGGAAACACCATATATTTT,CASRTENSGNTIYF
TRBV28,-,TRBJ2-1,TRBD2,TGTGCCAGCGATGGGGTGGGTGGCGGGAGGACGGGTGAGCAGTTCTTC,CASDGVGGGRTGEQFF
TRBV14,once,TRBJ1-4,-,TGTGCCAGCAGCCAAGATCTAAGGGGACCCAATGAAAAACTGTTTTTT,CASSQDLRGPNEKLFF
TRBV18,-,TRBJ2-1,-,TGTGCCAGCTCTCCGAGTAGCTCCTACAATGAGCAGTTCTTC,CASSPSSSYNEQFF
TRBV14,few,TRBJ1-6,-,TGTGCCAGCAGCCCTAAGTGGGGAGTGGGAAATTCACCCCTCCACTTT,CASSPKWGVGNSPLHF
TRBV7-2,-,TRBJ2-3,-,TGTGCCAGCAGCTTAGATGGCGCCACAGATACGCAGTATTTT,CASSLDGATDTQYF
TRBV7-2,-,TRBJ2-2,-,TGTGCCAGCAGCTTATTAAGCGGACTAAACACCGGGGAGCTGTTTTTT,CASSLLSGLNTGELFF
TRBV7-2,-,TRBJ1-1,-,TGTGCCAGCAGTATACAGAAGAACACTGAAGCTTTCTTT,CASSIQKNTEAFF
TRBV3-1/TRBV3-2,-,TRBJ2-1,-,TGTGCCAGCAGCCCCAGGGGAAACAATGAGCAGTTCTTC,CASSPRGNNEQFF
TRBV28,-,TRBJ1-2,-,TGTGCCAGCGGCTCCTATAACTATGGCTACACCTTC,CASGSYNYGYTF